The TCR beta chain under discussion was sequenced for a study of blood T cell repertoires in COVID-19. The germline V gene encodes CDR1 SEHNR and CDR2 FQNEAQ (reference sequence). The CDR3 has 16 residues. Deletions cut 0 bases from V and 2 bases from J, with 13 bases between. Per the original data handling: Estimation of nucleated cell counts was performed using reference gene primer amplification. Method: immunoSEQ multiplex PCR; TCRdb's copy keeps in-frame clones and lacks some. That table furnishes V, J and clone size, whereas the DNA furnished D and trimming. The sample carries 120,000 to 150,000 clones, around 84% recorded once.

The TCR comes from a human donor in a cohort sampled during active COVID-19. This chain uses TRBV7-9 with TRBJ1-2; D call uncertain. The sample consisted of peripheral blood. The CDR3 spells CASSLALPGANYGYTF. The CDR3 nucleotides are TGTGCCAGCAGCTTAGCGCTCCCGGGTGCCAACTATGGCTACACCTTC.